The 22 T cell receptor beta chains below all came from one sample that was sequenced in a study of blood T cell repertoires in COVID-19. Assay: immunoSEQ multiplex PCR; the TCRdb copy retains only in-frame clones and omits some. Found here are about 270,000 clones, roughly 88% of them singletons; the top ten hold approximately 2.4%. What was sequenced was PBMCs or T cells enriched from blood (not recorded which). The receptor set was obtained from a woman between 40 and 55 years old with acute COVID-19.

The V call is TRBV7-2, the J call TRBJ1-2; the D is unclear. Trimming cost V 5 bases and J 4 bases, with 14 bases left between them. The germline V gene has CDR1 SGHTA and CDR2 FQGNSA. The length of the CDR3 is 14 residues. This chain's CDR3 is CASSVPGYGYGYTF. For the CDR3, the DNA is TGTGCCAGCAGCGTACCAGGCTACGGCTATGGCTACACCTTC.

This clone has just one count. The V and J genes are TRBV6-4 and TRBJ1-2; the D gene is possibly TRBD1 (5 bases). Trimming shortened V by 2 bases and J by 8 bases, and 15 bases separated the two germline ends. The CDR3 is 14 amino acids. Germline CDR1 and CDR2: MRHNA and SNTAGT. This CDR3 reads CASSDTYRLWGYTF. Written as DNA, the CDR3 is TGTGCCAGCAGTGACACATACAGGCTATGGGGCTACACCTTC.

The sample holds one count of this clone. The chain links TRBV5-1 to TRBJ2-5; 11 bases line up with TRBD1. J gave up 5 bases and V 0 bases, and 9 bases lay outside the gene matches. Germline CDR1 and CDR2: SGHRS and YFSETQ. The CDR3 runs 17 residues. The CDR3, as DNA: TGCGCCAGCAGCTTGGTATTGGGGACAGGGGGTCGGGAGACCCAGTACTTC. Its translation is CASSLVLGTGGRETQYF.

The chain couples TRBV29-1 to TRBJ1-2; 8 nucleotides match TRBD1. Trimming cost V 5 bases and J 4 bases; bases outside gene matches: 6. The CDR3 has 13 residues. CDR1 is SQVTM, CDR2 ANQGSEA, per germline. CDR3: CSVFTGGPYGYTF. The CDR3 coding sequence is TGCAGCGTTTTTACAGGGGGGCCCTATGGCTACACCTTC. The full variable domain, completed using reference TRBV29-1 and TRBJ1-2, is SAVISQKPSRDICQRGTSLTIQCQVDSQVTMMFWYRQQPGQSLTLIATANQGSEATYESGFVIDKFPISRPNLTFSTLTVSNMSPEDSSIYLCSVFTGGPYGYTFGSGTRLTVV.

The CDR3: CASSGTSGRRNEQFF. The CDR3, as DNA: TGTGCCAGCAGTGGGACTAGCGGGAGGCGTAATGAGCAGTTCTTC. The rearrangement uses TRBV6-6 and TRBJ2-1, with TRBD2 matching over 15 bases. Germline assignment: CDR1 MNHNY and CDR2 SVGAGI (reference sequence). After removal of 5 bases from V and 7 bases from J, the junction contained 3 bases not matched to a gene. The CDR3 totals 15 residues.

CDR3 sequence (DNA): TGTGCCAGCAGTGGCGGGGAGGCAGGGCGCTACAATGAGCAGTTCTTC. Translation gives CASSGGEAGRYNEQFF. V and J are TRBV28 and TRBJ2-1; the D gene is possibly TRBD2 (6 bases). Looked up from germline, CDR1 is MDHEN and CDR2 is SYDVKM. The CDR3 totals 16 residues. V was trimmed by 5 bases and J by 3 bases, leaving 17 bases between them.

The chain links TRBV28 to TRBJ2-1; maybe TRBD2 (5 bases). The V end was cut by 7 bases, the J end by 0 bases, with 13 bases between. Germline lookup yields CDR1 MDHEN and CDR2 SYDVKM. The CDR3 loop spans 15 amino acids. This chain's CDR3 is CASTAGRSSYNEQFF. The CDR3 coding sequence is TGTGCCAGCACCGCGGGTAGGAGCTCCTACAATGAGCAGTTCTTC. The full variable domain, its missing parts supplied by reference TRBV28 and TRBJ2-1, is DVKVTQSSRYLVKRTGEKVFLECVQDMDHENMFWYRQDPGLGLRLIYFSYDVKMKEKGDIPEGYSVSREKKERFSLILESASTNQTSMYLCASTAGRSSYNEQFFGPGTRLTVL.

The CDR3 spells CASSYSTVSYEQYF. CDR3 bases: TGTGCCAGCAGTTACTCGACTGTTTCCTACGAGCAGTACTTC. The rearrangement joins TRBV6-5 to TRBJ2-7, with D unresolved. The CDR3 spans 14 residues. CDR1 is MNHEY and CDR2 is SVGAGI in the germline V gene. The V and J ends lost 0 bases and 1 base respectively, with 7 bases between them.

The J gene is TRBJ1-1, the V gene TRBV4-1; D is perhaps TRBD1 (5 bases). This CDR3 region has 14 residues. V lost 0 bases, J lost 9 bases, and 14 bases lay in between. Germline assignment: CDR1 MGHRA and CDR2 YSYEKL. The chain's CDR3 is CASSQENGAGQAFF. Here the CDR3 DNA reads TGCGCCAGCAGCCAAGAGAATGGGGCGGGACAAGCTTTCTTT.

The chain has TRBV30 and TRBJ2-2; 9 bases map to TRBD2. This CDR3 is 17 amino acids long. Germline V gene sequence: CDR1 GTSNPN, CDR2 SVGIG (reference sequence). After removal of 1 base from V and 5 bases from J, the junction contained 11 bases not matched to a gene. In nucleotides, the CDR3 is TGTGCCTGGAGTGGCTCCCGGACTAGCGCGGGGACCGGGGAGCTGTTTTTT. Its protein product is CAWSGSRTSAGTGELFF.

The chain couples TRBV19 to TRBJ1-2, with TRBD1 matching 10 bases. The germline CDR1 and CDR2 sequences are LNHDA and SQIVND (reference sequence). The CDR3 length is 16 residues. V lost 3 bases to trimming and J lost 0 bases; unmatched junction nucleotides: 4. The chain's CDR3 is CASSILGQGTNYGYTF. Here the CDR3 DNA reads TGTGCCAGTAGTATTCTGGGACAGGGGACTAACTATGGCTACACCTTC.

This chain links TRBV2 with TRBJ1-5; 7 bases match TRBD1. V lost 4 bases and J lost 2; bases outside the gene matches: 5. CDR1 and CDR2 from the germline V gene are SNHLY and FYNNEI. The CDR3 consists of 15 residues. The CDR3 loop reads CASSATGLGNQPQHF. The CDR3 DNA sequence: TGTGCCAGCAGTGCGACAGGGTTAGGCAATCAGCCCCAGCATTTT.

The CDR3 nucleotides are TGCGCCAGCAGCGCCTACAGGGGTAGCACTGAAGCTTTCTTT. Protein sequence: CASSAYRGSTEAFF. The V gene is TRBV5-1, the J gene TRBJ1-1, with 7 bases matching TRBD1. Trimming cost V 4 bases and J 4 bases; bases outside gene matches: 7. This CDR3 spans 14 amino acids. Germline V gene data show CDR1 as SGHRS and CDR2 as YFSETQ.

This rearrangement joins TRBV4-1 to TRBJ2-7; the match to TRBD1 covers 9 bases. The V segment lost 2 bases and the J segment 2 bases; nucleotides outside the gene matches: 10. The germline CDR1 and CDR2 sequences are MGHRA and YSYEKL. CDR3 size: 17 residues. This CDR3 is CASSQPGQGLNPYEQYF. For the CDR3, the DNA is TGCGCCAGCAGCCAACCGGGACAGGGTTTGAACCCCTACGAGCAGTACTTC.

The genes are TRBV2 and TRBJ1-1; D possibly corresponds to TRBD1 (6 bases). The CDR3 extends over 15 amino acids. V lost 5 bases to trimming and J lost 8 bases, with 21 bases between them. In germline, CDR1 is SNHLY, CDR2 FYNNEI. The CDR3 DNA sequence: TGTGCCAGCAGTCAGACCGGGACATCGAAGGGAGAAGCTTTCTTT. The encoded protein is CASSQTGTSKGEAFF.

V is TRBV7-2 and J is TRBJ2-3; TRBD2 is a possible D gene (6 bases). Germline CDR1 reads SGHTA; CDR2 reads FQGNSA. V lost 3 bases and J lost 8, with 24 bases in between. The CDR3 sequence is 17 residues long. The CDR3 region is CASSFVGGVGPRGTQYF. CDR3 DNA: TGTGCCAGCAGCTTCGTCGGGGGTGTCGGACCGAGGGGTACGCAGTATTTT.

The CDR3 DNA reads TGTGCCAGCAGCCTCACGCGGCAAGAGAATCAGCCCCAGCATTTT. It yields the protein CASSLTRQENQPQHF. V is TRBV2 and J is TRBJ1-5, with unresolved D. Trimming removed 6 bases at V and 4 bases at J, with 16 bases between. There are 15 residues in the CDR3. Germline values: CDR1 SNHLY, CDR2 FYNNEI. The whole variable domain, filled in from reference TRBV2 and TRBJ1-5, reads EPEVTQTPSHQVTQMGQEVILRCVPISNHLYFYWYRQILGQKVEFLVSFYNNEISEKSEIFDDQFSVERPDGSNFTLKIRSTKLEDSAMYFCASSLTRQENQPQHFGDGTRLSIL.

The rearrangement joins TRBV28 to TRBJ1-2; 7 bases align to TRBD1. The junction had 12 bases not matched to a gene; V was cut back by 4 bases and J by 1 base. The CDR3 length is 17 residues. CDR1 is MDHEN, CDR2 SYDVKM, per germline. CDR3 DNA: TGTGCCAGCAGTTCTAACCCCGGGACAGCTTTTAACTATGGCTACACCTTC. This translates into CASSSNPGTAFNYGYTF.

The rearrangement uses TRBV11-1 and TRBJ1-6, with a possible D match to TRBD1 (5 bases). This CDR3 is built from 16 residues. The germline V gene encodes CDR1 SGHAT and CDR2 FQDESV (reference sequence). The V and J ends lost 4 bases and 14 bases respectively, with 24 bases between them. In nucleotides, the CDR3 is TGTGCCAGCAGCTCACGCGGTACGTCGGGGGTGGTGACCCTCCACTTT. Its protein product is CASSSRGTSGVVTLHF.

V gene TRBV6-5 combines with J gene TRBJ2-7; TRBD1 might be the D (6 bases). V lost 0 bases and J 3 bases, leaving 9 bases between the germline ends. This CDR3 has 14 amino acids. The germline V gene has CDR1 MNHEY and CDR2 SVGAGI. DNA for the CDR3: TGTGCCAGCAGTTACTCGAGGACAGTCTACGAGCAGTACTTC. It translates to CASSYSRTVYEQYF.

This chain links TRBV18 with TRBJ2-7, with D possibly TRBD2 on 6 matching bases. The germline V gene has CDR1 KGHSH and CDR2 LQKENI. This CDR3 region has 15 residues. V shed 2 bases and J shed 2 bases, with 13 bases lying between them. For the CDR3, the DNA is TGTGCCAGCTCACCAGTCGGGAGAGGGCCCTACGAGCAGTACTTC. Translation gives CASSPVGRGPYEQYF.

The V and J genes are TRBV5-1 and TRBJ2-1; weak D call: TRBD1 (5 bases). The CDR3 has 13 residues. Germline lookup yields CDR1 SGHRS and CDR2 YFSETQ. V lost 2 bases, J lost 3 bases, and 6 bases lay in between. The CDR3 sequence is CASSFQGYNEQFF. CDR3 in DNA: TGCGCCAGCAGCTTTCAGGGCTACAATGAGCAGTTCTTC.